The T cell receptor (beta chain) under discussion was sequenced for a study of graft-versus-host responses after intestinal transplantation. The wider study: Anti-thymocyte globulin induction preceded approximately three years of tacrolimus and steroid maintenance in all recipients.

Germline CDR1 and CDR2: LNHDA and SQIVND (reference sequence). With 10 bases removed from V and 6 bases from J, the gap between germline ends came to 7 bases. CDR3 length equals 11 residues. General study points: High graft-versus-host to host-versus-graft clonal ratios were seen in allografts of patients with graft-donor T cell macrochimerism. The highest levels of circulating GvH clones went along with early declines in HvG clones after transplant. There were GvH clones found in recipient marrow, and some of them appeared first in ileum or blood.

Concerning this clone: The antigen is not known.

The table came from immunoSEQ multiplex PCR; TCRdb's copy has only in-frame clones and leaves some out. The sample includes tens of thousands of clones, roughly 91% of them seen just once. The sample here was unstimulated CD8+ T cells sorted from spleen or lymph node cells, taken before intestinal transplant. The V gene is TRBV19, the J gene TRBJ2-6, with a weak D call TRBD1 (5 bases). The origin of this receptor is a human donor who received an intestinal transplant. The chain's CDR3 is CATGQANVLTF. Written as DNA, the CDR3 is TGTGCCACTGGACAGGCCAACGTCCTGACTTTC.